These 4 T cell receptor beta chains were sequenced from one sample in a study of Graves' ophthalmopathy and Graves' hyperthyroidism. Investigators amplified TCR beta CDR3 regions from RNA transcripts. Second-round multiplex PCR came after first-round RT-PCR with HTBI primers. In TCRdb, the multiplex PCR reads were re-called with MiXCR into one record per CDR3 protein. The data contain some 750,000 distinct CDR3 sequences, around 40% of them singletons. The sequencing input was peripheral blood. Receptor source: an adult man with Graves' ophthalmopathy.

This clonotype was observed at least ten times. This chain uses TRBV7-2 with TRBJ1-1; maybe TRBD1 (5 bases). The CDR3 loop spans 15 amino acids. Germline V gene sequence: CDR1 SGHTA, CDR2 FQGNSA. Trimming pared 0 bases from V and 1 base from J, leaving 9 bases between. In DNA form, the CDR3 reads TGTGCCAGCAGCTTAGCTGGGGGGACGAACACTGAAGCTTTCTTT. Protein product: CASSLAGGTNTEAFF.

This clonotype has a count of ten or more. The V gene is TRBV12-3 or TRBV12-4, the J gene TRBJ1-1; TRBD1 is a possible D gene (5 bases). The CDR3 length is 16 residues. V lost 6 bases to trimming and J lost 1 base, with 18 bases between them. CDR3 amino acids: CASSHSRTITNTEAFF. CDR3 in DNA: TGTGCCAGCAGCCATTCTAGGACAATTACGAACACTGAAGCTTTCTTT.

This clonotype was seen repeatedly, ten times or more. The chain carries TRBV7-9 and TRBJ1-1; D gene ambiguous. CDR3 length: 14 amino acids. V dropped 0 bases and J dropped 4 bases, with 9 bases sitting between them. Germline V lookup: CDR1 SEHNR, CDR2 FQNEAQ (reference sequence). The CDR3 coding sequence is TGTGCCAGCAGCTTAGCCCTTAGTGCCACTGAAGCTTTCTTT. It codes for CASSLALSATEAFF. The full variable domain, completed using reference TRBV7-9 and TRBJ1-1, is DTGVSQNPRHKITKRGQNVTFRCDPISEHNRLYWYRQTLGQGPEFLTYFQNEAQLEKSRLLSDRFSAERPKGSFSTLEIQRTEQGDSAMYLCASSLALSATEAFFGQGTRLTVV.

The chain is built from TRBV12-3 or TRBV12-4 and TRBJ1-2; no clear D gene. Trimming took off 4 bases at V and 2 bases at J, with 14 bases between the two ends. The CDR3 extends over 15 amino acids. The CDR3: CASSSRRGRNYGYTF. In DNA, the CDR3 is TGTGCCAGCAGTTCCCGTCGTGGGAGAAACTATGGCTACACCTTC.